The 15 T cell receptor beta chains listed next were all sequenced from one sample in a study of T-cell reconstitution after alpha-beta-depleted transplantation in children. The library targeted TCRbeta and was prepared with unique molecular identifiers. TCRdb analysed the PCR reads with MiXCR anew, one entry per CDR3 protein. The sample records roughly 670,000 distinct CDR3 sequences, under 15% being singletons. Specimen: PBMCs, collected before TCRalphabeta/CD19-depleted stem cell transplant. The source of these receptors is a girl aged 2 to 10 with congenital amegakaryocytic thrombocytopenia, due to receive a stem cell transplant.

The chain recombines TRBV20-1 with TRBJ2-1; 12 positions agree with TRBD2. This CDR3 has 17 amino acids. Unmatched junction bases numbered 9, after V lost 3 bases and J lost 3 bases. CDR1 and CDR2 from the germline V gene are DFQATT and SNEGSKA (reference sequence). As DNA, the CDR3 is TGCAGTGCTAGGGGGCTAGCGGGAGGGGGGTTCTACAATGAGCAGTTCTTC. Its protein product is CSARGLAGGGFYNEQFF.

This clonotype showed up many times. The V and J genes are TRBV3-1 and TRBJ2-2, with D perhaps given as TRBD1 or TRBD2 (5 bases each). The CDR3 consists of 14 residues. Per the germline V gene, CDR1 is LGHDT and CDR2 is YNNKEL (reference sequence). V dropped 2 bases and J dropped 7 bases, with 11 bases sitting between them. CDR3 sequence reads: CASSQSGTDGELFF. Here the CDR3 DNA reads TGTGCCAGCAGCCAATCCGGGACCGACGGGGAGCTGTTTTTT.

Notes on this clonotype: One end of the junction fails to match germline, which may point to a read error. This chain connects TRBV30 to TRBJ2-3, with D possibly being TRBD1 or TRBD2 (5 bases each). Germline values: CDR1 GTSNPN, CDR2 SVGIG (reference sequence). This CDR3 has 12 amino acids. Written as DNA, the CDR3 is TGTGCTTGGAACGGGGCCAAAGATACGCAGTATTTT. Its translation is CAWNGAKDTQYF.

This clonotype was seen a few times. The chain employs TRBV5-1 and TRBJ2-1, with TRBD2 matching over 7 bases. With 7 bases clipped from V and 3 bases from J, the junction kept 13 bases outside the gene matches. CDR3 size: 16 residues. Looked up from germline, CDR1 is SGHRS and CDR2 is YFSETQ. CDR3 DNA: TGCGCCAGCCAACATTCCGCGGGAGTGATCTACAATGAGCAGTTCTTC. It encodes CASQHSAGVIYNEQFF.

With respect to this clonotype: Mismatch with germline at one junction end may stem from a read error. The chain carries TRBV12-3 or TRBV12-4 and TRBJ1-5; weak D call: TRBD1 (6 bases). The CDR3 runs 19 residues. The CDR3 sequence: CACSFDRKTTRSSNQPQHF. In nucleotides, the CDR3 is TGTGCCTGCAGTTTTGACAGGAAGACAACCCGTAGCAGCAATCAGCCCCAGCATTTT.

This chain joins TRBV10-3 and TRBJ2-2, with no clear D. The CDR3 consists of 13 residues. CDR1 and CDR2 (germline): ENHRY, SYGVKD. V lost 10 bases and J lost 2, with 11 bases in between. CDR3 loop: CATDEGNTGELFF. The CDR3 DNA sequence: TGTGCCACCGATGAAGGAAACACCGGGGAGCTGTTTTTT.

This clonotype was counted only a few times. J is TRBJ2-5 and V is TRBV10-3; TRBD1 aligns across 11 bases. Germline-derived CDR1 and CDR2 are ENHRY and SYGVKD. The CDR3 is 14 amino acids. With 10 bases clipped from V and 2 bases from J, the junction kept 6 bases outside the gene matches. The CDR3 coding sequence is TGTGCCAGCCGGACAGGGGGCCAACAAGAGACCCAGTACTTC. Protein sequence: CASRTGGQQETQYF.

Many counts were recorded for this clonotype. The CDR3 loop is CSATGTASEKLFF. In nucleotides, the CDR3 is TGCAGTGCGACCGGGACAGCTTCTGAAAAACTGTTTTTT. V gene TRBV20-1 combines with J gene TRBJ1-4; 7 positions agree with TRBD1. V lost 6 bases to trimming and J lost 7 bases; unmatched junction nucleotides: 8. CDR1 is DFQATT, CDR2 SNEGSKA, per germline (reference sequence). The CDR3 length is 13 residues.

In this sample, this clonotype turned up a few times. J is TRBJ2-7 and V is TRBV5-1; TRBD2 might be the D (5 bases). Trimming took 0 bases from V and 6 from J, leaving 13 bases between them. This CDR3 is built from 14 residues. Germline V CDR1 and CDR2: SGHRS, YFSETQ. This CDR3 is CASSLEGLRGEQYF. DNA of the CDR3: TGCGCCAGCAGCTTGGAGGGTCTTCGGGGCGAGCAGTACTTC.

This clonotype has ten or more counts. The CDR3 region has the DNA TGTGCCAGCAGTTGGTTCCTCGCAGATACGCAGTATTTT. It specifies CASSWFLADTQYF. The chain links TRBV28 to TRBJ2-3, with D uncertain. Germline-derived CDR1 and CDR2 are MDHEN and SYDVKM. CDR3 size: 13 residues. With 4 bases removed from V and 4 bases from J, the gap between germline ends came to 9 bases. Using reference TRBV28 and TRBJ2-3 for the parts outside the CDR3, the full variable domain is DVKVTQSSRYLVKRTGEKVFLECVQDMDHENMFWYRQDPGLGLRLIYFSYDVKMKEKGDIPEGYSVSREKKERFSLILESASTNQTSMYLCASSWFLADTQYFGPGTRLTVL.

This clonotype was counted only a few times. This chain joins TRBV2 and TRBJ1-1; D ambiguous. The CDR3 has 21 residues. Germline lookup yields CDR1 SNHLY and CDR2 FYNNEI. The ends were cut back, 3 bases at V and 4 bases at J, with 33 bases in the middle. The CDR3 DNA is TGTGCCAGCAGTGAGCCTCTAAGCGATCGGCGAGAGGTCGAGGTTAGCACTGAAGCTTTCTTT. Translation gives CASSEPLSDRREVEVSTEAFF.

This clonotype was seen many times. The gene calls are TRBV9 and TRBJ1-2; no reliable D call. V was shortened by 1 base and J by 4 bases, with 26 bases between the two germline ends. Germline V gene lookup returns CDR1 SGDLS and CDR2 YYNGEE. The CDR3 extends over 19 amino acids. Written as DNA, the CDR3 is TGTGCCAGCAGCGTATCTGCTCACTCAAAAATTCCGGCTGGCTATGGCTACACCTTC. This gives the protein CASSVSAHSKIPAGYGYTF.

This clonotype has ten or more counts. The CDR3 spells CASSDSGAAHEAFF. For the CDR3, the DNA is TGTGCCAGCAGTGACTCAGGGGCGGCGCATGAAGCTTTCTTT. V gene TRBV2 combines with J gene TRBJ1-1, with D perhaps matching TRBD1 (6 bases). V was clipped by 3 bases and J by 7 bases, with 15 bases between them. Germline-derived CDR1 and CDR2 are SNHLY and FYNNEI. The CDR3 totals 14 residues.

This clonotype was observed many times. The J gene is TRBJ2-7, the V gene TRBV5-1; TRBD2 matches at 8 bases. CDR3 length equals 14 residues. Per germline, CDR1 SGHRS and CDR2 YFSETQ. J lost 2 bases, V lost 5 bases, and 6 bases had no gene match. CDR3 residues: CASRKTSDTYEQYF. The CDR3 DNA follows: TGCGCCAGCAGGAAGACTAGCGATACCTACGAGCAGTACTTC.

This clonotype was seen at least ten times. The CDR3: CSVQSQADTGELFF. The DNA for the CDR3 is TGCAGCGTTCAGTCACAGGCGGACACCGGGGAGCTGTTTTTT. The chain joins TRBV29-1 to TRBJ2-2, with D possibly TRBD1 on 5 matching bases. The germline V gene has CDR1 SQVTM and CDR2 ANQGSEA. Trimming pared 5 bases from V and 3 bases from J, leaving 13 bases between. This CDR3 has 14 amino acids.